This T cell receptor beta chain appears in the sequencing data of a study of tumor and adjacent non-tumor tissue in lung cancer. This sample's RNA came from whole unsorted tissue. The normal lung tissue was taken more than 3 cm from the tumor edge. J gave up 1 base and V 5 bases, and 8 bases lay outside the gene matches. The CDR3 runs to 15 residues. The germline V gene has CDR1 DFQATT and CDR2 SNEGSKA (reference sequence). At least ten counts were recorded for this clonotype. A modified ARM-PCR protocol with three rounds of nested PCR amplified TCRbeta. Each CDR3 protein gets one entry after TCRdb re-called the multiplex PCR reads with MiXCR. The sample holds tens of thousands of distinct CDR3 sequences, about two thirds seen once.

This chain connects TRBV20-1 to TRBJ1-2, with 9 bases fitting TRBD1. This TCR derives from a woman aged 45-59 years with non-small cell lung cancer. Sequencing used distant non-tumor lung tissue. CDR3 DNA sequence: TGCAGTGCTCTCGCGACAGGGGGGTTTAACTATGGCTACACCTTC. This sequence encodes CSALATGGFNYGYTF.